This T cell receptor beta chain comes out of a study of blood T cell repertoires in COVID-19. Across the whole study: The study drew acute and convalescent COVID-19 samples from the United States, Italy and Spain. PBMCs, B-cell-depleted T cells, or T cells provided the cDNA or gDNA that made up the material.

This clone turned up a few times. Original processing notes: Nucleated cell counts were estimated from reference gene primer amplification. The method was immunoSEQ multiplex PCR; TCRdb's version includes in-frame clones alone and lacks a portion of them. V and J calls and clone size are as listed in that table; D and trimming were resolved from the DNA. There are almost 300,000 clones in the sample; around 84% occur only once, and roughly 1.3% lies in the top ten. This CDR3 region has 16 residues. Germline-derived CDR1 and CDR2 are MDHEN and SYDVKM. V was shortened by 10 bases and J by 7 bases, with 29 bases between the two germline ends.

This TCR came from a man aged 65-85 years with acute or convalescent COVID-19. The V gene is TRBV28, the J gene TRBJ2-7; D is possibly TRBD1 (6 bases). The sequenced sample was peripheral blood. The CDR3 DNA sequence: TGTGCCACCAATACCGCAGGGGCGCAGCCTGAATGGGAGCAGTACTTC. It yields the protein CATNTAGAQPEWEQYF.